This T cell receptor beta chain was recorded in a study of T cell changes during pregnancy in multiple sclerosis. The assay was immunoSEQ multiplex PCR, and TCRdb's table has in-frame clones only and misses some. This sample carries approximately 60,000 clones, about 91% of them seen once, and the ten largest clones take roughly 0.2%. The germline V gene has CDR1 SGHVS and CDR2 FQNEAQ. V was clipped by 4 bases and J by 4 bases; unmatched bases: 3. The CDR3 length is 13 residues. This TCR was recovered from a female donor with multiple sclerosis, enrolled in a pregnancy study. This chain links TRBV7-8 with TRBJ1-1; 7 bases fit TRBD1. The sequences come from CD4+ T cells from peripheral blood mononuclear cells, collected in the second trimester of pregnancy. CDR3 sequence (DNA): TGTGCCAGCAGCTCGTCAGGGGGCACTGAAGCTTTCTTT. Protein product: CASSSSGGTEAFF. Full variable domain (rest looked up from reference TRBV7-8 and TRBJ1-1): GAGVSQSPRYKVAKRGQDVALRCDPISGHVSLFWYQQALGQGPEFLTYFQNEAQLDKSGLPSDRFFAERPEGSVSTLKIQRTQQEDSAVYLCASSSSGGTEAFFGQGTRLTVV.